The 31 T cell receptor beta chains below all came from one sample that was sequenced in a study of T cells in localized non-small cell lung cancer. Some clones are missing from TCRdb's copy, which holds only in-frame ones; the method was immunoSEQ multiplex PCR. The sample consists of about 2,300 clones, 20% to 30% of them appearing once. This material consisted of lung tumor tissue, taken before any cancer treatment. The receptors stem from a male donor at least 60 years old with stage II squamous cell lung carcinoma.

V and J are TRBV5-1 and TRBJ2-2, with D perhaps given as TRBD1 or TRBD2 (5 bases each). The ends were cut back, 0 bases at V and 3 bases at J, with 9 bases in the middle. CDR3 size: 15 residues. CDR1 and CDR2 (germline): SGHRS, YFSETQ. The CDR3 DNA follows: TGCGCCAGCAGCTTGGCTTGGGGGTACACCGGGGAGCTGTTTTTT. This sequence encodes CASSLAWGYTGELFF.

This clone was seen more than once but under ten times. The chain employs TRBV11-3 and TRBJ1-2; 8 bases line up with TRBD1. Germline V lookup: CDR1 SGHNT, CDR2 YENEEA. This CDR3 is built from 15 residues. Losses at the gene ends were 0 bases for V and 8 bases for J; bases not matched to a gene: 8. This CDR3 reads CASSLDLTGGTGYTF. Here the CDR3 DNA reads TGTGCCAGCAGCTTAGATCTCACAGGGGGAACCGGCTACACCTTC. Full variable domain (outside the CDR3, taken from reference TRBV11-3 and TRBJ1-2): EAGVVQSPRYKIIEKKQPVAFWCNPISGHNTLYWYLQNLGQGPELLIRYENEEAVDDSQLPKDRFSAERLKGVDSTLKIQPAELGDSAVYLCASSLDLTGGTGYTFGSGTRLTVV.

The rearrangement joins TRBV18 to TRBJ2-1, with 10 bases fitting TRBD2. The germline V gene encodes CDR1 KGHSH and CDR2 LQKENI. V lost 3 bases to trimming and J lost 0 bases; unmatched junction nucleotides: 14. This CDR3 has 20 residues. For the CDR3, the DNA is TGTGCCAGCTCACCGATCCATCTAGCGGGAGCCCCCTCCTCCTACAATGAGCAGTTCTTC. The encoded protein is CASSPIHLAGAPSSYNEQFF.

The V call is TRBV6-8, the J call TRBJ2-7; 7 bases match TRBD2. CDR1 MNHGY and CDR2 SAAAGT come from the germline V gene. This CDR3 contains 15 residues. Trimming at V came to 2 bases and at J to 5 bases, leaving 9 bases not matched to a gene. This chain's CDR3 is CASSYVGGSRNEQYF. The CDR3 DNA reads as TGTGCCAGCAGTTACGTCGGCGGGAGTAGGAACGAGCAGTACTTC.

A note on this clone: One end of the junction does not line up with germline, which may come from a read error. This rearrangement joins TRBV15 to TRBJ2-7; possible D gene TRBD1, 5 bases. CDR1 is LNHNV, CDR2 YYDKDF, per germline (reference sequence). The CDR3 covers 16 residues. This chain's CDR3 is CASSRQRQLLSYEQYF. The CDR3 bases are TGTGCCAGCAGCCGGCAAAGACAGCTACTTTCCTACGAGCAGTACTTC.

This chain uses TRBV11-3 with TRBJ2-7; 8 bases agree with TRBD1. V shed 5 bases, J shed 5 bases, and the junction held 11 bases outside the gene matches. The CDR3 contains 15 residues. Looked up from germline, CDR1 is SGHNT and CDR2 is YENEEA. CDR3 sequence: CASSQGRTGSHEQYF. The CDR3 DNA follows: TGTGCCAGCAGCCAAGGGAGGACAGGGAGCCACGAGCAGTACTTC.

The chain links TRBV5-1 to TRBJ1-1, with 7 bases aligning to TRBD1. The CDR3 has 14 residues. Germline values: CDR1 SGHRS, CDR2 YFSETQ. The trim removed 1 base at V and 5 bases at J, leaving 5 bases unmatched. The CDR3 region is CASSLTGVSTEAFF. In nucleotides, the CDR3 is TGCGCCAGCAGCTTGACAGGGGTATCGACTGAAGCTTTCTTT.

This rearrangement joins TRBV29-1 to TRBJ1-2; D is possibly TRBD1 (5 bases). V was trimmed by 0 bases and J by 4 bases, leaving 12 bases between them. The CDR3 spans 14 residues. Germline V gene data show CDR1 as SQVTM and CDR2 as ANQGSEA. In nucleotides, the CDR3 is TGCAGCGTTGAAGAGGATGAGGGGATCTATGGCTACACCTTC. Its protein product is CSVEEDEGIYGYTF.

On this clone itself: The read ends 5 residues shy of where the CDR3 ends; the end is completed using the germline J gene. V gene TRBV5-1 combines with J gene TRBJ2-2; 9 positions match TRBD1. The length of the CDR3 is 16 residues. CDR1 is SGHRS and CDR2 is YFSETQ in the germline V gene. The DNA read from the CDR3 is TGCGCCAGCAGCTACTCGACAGGGGGAGGGACC. Residues: CASSYSTGGGT. The whole CDR3 protein reads CASSYSTGGGTGELFF.

This clone rates as medium-sized (0.01 to 0.1%). This chain connects TRBV11-3 to TRBJ2-7, with 10 bases that match TRBD1. Germline V gene lookup returns CDR1 SGHNT and CDR2 YENEEA. The V segment lost 5 bases and the J segment 5 bases; nucleotides outside the gene matches: 12. The CDR3 loop spans 16 amino acids. CDR3: CASSLRDRGGWDEQYF. The CDR3 coding sequence is TGTGCCAGCAGCCTCCGGGACAGGGGAGGATGGGACGAGCAGTACTTC.

The table lists this clone with a few counts. V is TRBV9 and J is TRBJ1-2; tentatively, D is TRBD1 (5 bases). Germline CDR1 and CDR2: SGDLS and YYNGEE. V was cut by 2 bases and J by 3 bases, with 14 bases left in between. The CDR3 totals 15 residues. Here the CDR3 DNA reads TGTGCCAGCAGCGTTTTCCGGGAAGGGGACTATGGCTACACCTTC. Translation gives CASSVFREGDYGYTF.

About this clone: The read stops 1 residue short of the end of the CDR3; the missing end is completed from the germline J gene. The J gene is TRBJ2-1, the V gene TRBV10-3, with 7 bases fitting TRBD2. CDR3 length equals 17 residues. The V gene end was trimmed by 0 bases and the J gene end by 5 bases; junction bases not matched to a gene: 10. CDR1 is ENHRY and CDR2 is SYGVKD in the germline V gene. The covered CDR3 bases are TGTGCCATCAGTGAGTCGGAAGGGAGGGGACGGAACAATGAGCAGTTC. Encoded protein: CAISESEGRGRNNEQF. In full, the CDR3 is CAISESEGRGRNNEQFF.

In its sample, this clone was seen a few times. This chain links TRBV9 with TRBJ2-1, with D unresolved. V lost 4 bases to trimming and J lost 6 bases, with 11 bases between them. The CDR3 contains 13 residues. Looked up from germline, CDR1 is SGDLS and CDR2 is YYNGEE. CDR3 coding DNA: TGTGCCAGCAGCCCTTCTAGAACCAATGAGCAGTTCTTC. Translated: CASSPSRTNEQFF.

The chain carries TRBV6-8 and TRBJ1-2; the D is unclear. Germline lookup yields CDR1 MNHGY and CDR2 SAAAGT. The V end was cut by 7 bases, the J end by 1 base, with 13 bases between. The CDR3 consists of 14 residues. The CDR3 coding sequence is TGTGCCAGCATTGGCGGGGTCTTTAACTATGGCTACACCTTC. It translates to CASIGGVFNYGYTF.

The gene calls are TRBV6-8 and TRBJ1-6; D unclear. CDR1 MNHGY and CDR2 SAAAGT come from the germline V gene. CDR3 length: 13 residues. V was pared by 5 bases and J by 6 bases, with 8 bases between. This chain's CDR3 is CASSGYPNSPLHF. The CDR3 DNA reads TGTGCCAGCAGTGGGTACCCTAATTCACCCCTCCACTTT.

This sequence joins TRBV29-1 and TRBJ2-5; 10 nucleotides align to TRBD2. This CDR3 spans 14 amino acids. The germline gives CDR1 SQVTM, CDR2 ANQGSEA. V trimming: 4 bases; J trimming: 2 bases; junction bases outside the gene matches: 4. The CDR3 is CSVGTSGSQETQYF. In DNA form, the CDR3 reads TGCAGCGTTGGGACTAGCGGAAGTCAAGAGACCCAGTACTTC.

The chain combines TRBV7-6 with TRBJ2-7; 7 bases agree with TRBD1. The CDR3 extends over 14 amino acids. V lost 4 bases and J lost 2; bases outside the gene matches: 5. In germline, CDR1 is SGHVS, CDR2 FNYEAQ. The CDR3 here is CASSYIGTAYEQYF. CDR3 DNA sequence: TGTGCCAGCAGCTACATCGGGACAGCCTACGAGCAGTACTTC.

This clone occurred a few times. This chain joins TRBV29-1 and TRBJ1-1; D call uncertain. There are 12 residues in the CDR3. V was trimmed by 8 bases and J by 2 bases, leaving 12 bases between them. CDR1 SQVTM and CDR2 ANQGSEA come from the germline V gene. The CDR3 DNA follows: TGCAGCACAGCTACTGGTAACACTGAAGCTTTCTTT. Residues: CSTATGNTEAFF.

The chain employs TRBV11-3 and TRBJ1-2, with 10 bases identical to TRBD1. Germline assignment: CDR1 SGHNT and CDR2 YENEEA. The CDR3 has 14 residues. V lost 4 bases, J lost 2 bases, and 1 base stayed unmatched. The CDR3 is CASSWGQGNYGYTF. The CDR3 DNA reads as TGTGCCAGCAGCTGGGGACAGGGGAACTATGGCTACACCTTC.

The V call is TRBV9, the J call TRBJ1-5; D uncertain. Looked up from germline, CDR1 is SGDLS and CDR2 is YYNGEE. The length of the CDR3 is 12 residues. Trimming cost V 4 bases and J 5 bases, with 7 bases left between them. CDR3 loop: CASSFRDQPQHF. CDR3 in DNA: TGTGCCAGCAGCTTTAGGGATCAGCCCCAGCATTTT.

This chain links TRBV6-8 with TRBJ1-1, with D maybe TRBD1 (5 bases). The V gene lost 6 bases and the J gene lost 4 bases, with 21 bases spanning the gap. There are 16 residues in the CDR3. Germline-derived CDR1 and CDR2 are MNHGY and SAAAGT. CDR3 sequence reads: CASSLRLDQGATEAFF. CDR3 DNA sequence: TGTGCCAGCAGCTTGAGATTAGATCAGGGTGCCACTGAAGCTTTCTTT.

The chain is built from TRBV9 and TRBJ2-3; 11 bases are shared with TRBD2. Per germline, CDR1 SGDLS and CDR2 YYNGEE. The CDR3 contains 15 residues. V lost 3 bases, J lost 4 bases, and 4 bases stayed unmatched. CDR3 loop: CASSATSGVADTQYF. The CDR3 DNA is TGTGCCAGCAGCGCGACTAGCGGGGTAGCAGATACGCAGTATTTT.

This clone occurred a few times. This chain links TRBV6-8 with TRBJ2-7; TRBD1 matches at 9 bases. V shed 6 bases, J shed 2 bases, and the junction held 8 bases outside the gene matches. This CDR3 spans 15 amino acids. Germline loops: CDR1 MNHGY, CDR2 SAAAGT. This chain's CDR3 is CASRLPGTGPYEQYF. CDR3 in DNA: TGTGCCAGCAGACTTCCCGGGACAGGGCCCTACGAGCAGTACTTC.

This clone occurred a few times. The chain combines TRBV9 with TRBJ1-1; 8 bases are shared with TRBD1. V lost 7 bases, J lost 0 bases, and 5 bases stayed unmatched. There are 14 residues in the CDR3. CDR1 and CDR2 (germline): SGDLS, YYNGEE. The CDR3 DNA reads as TGTGCCAGCGGCAGGGGGCTCTTGAACACTGAAGCTTTCTTT. Translated: CASGRGLLNTEAFF.

This clone occurred a few times. The V call is TRBV11-3, the J call TRBJ2-3; TRBD2 might be the D (5 bases). The CDR3 contains 14 residues. Germline CDR1 reads SGHNT; CDR2 reads YENEEA. Trimming stripped 1 base from V and 3 bases from J, with 8 bases between. The CDR3 bases are TGTGCCAGCAGCTTAGGCCGGGAAACAGATACGCAGTATTTT. Its translation is CASSLGRETDTQYF.

The CDR3 is CASKWTSAFTDTQYF. As DNA, the CDR3 is TGTGCCAGCAAATGGACTAGCGCCTTCACAGATACGCAGTATTTT. V usage is TRBV11-3 and J usage is TRBJ2-3; the match to TRBD2 covers 9 bases. In germline, CDR1 is SGHNT, CDR2 YENEEA. CDR3 length equals 15 residues. Trimming at V came to 7 bases and at J to 2 bases, leaving 7 bases not matched to a gene.

The chain recombines TRBV6-8 with TRBJ2-7, with D tentatively TRBD1 (5 bases). This CDR3 has 12 residues. Germline CDR1 and CDR2: MNHGY and SAAAGT. Trimming pared 4 bases from V and 4 bases from J, leaving 8 bases between. The CDR3 DNA sequence: TGTGCCAGCAGTTCCAGGGTTTACGAGCAGTACTTC. Residues: CASSSRVYEQYF.

There are a few counts of this clone. This rearrangement joins TRBV11-3 to TRBJ1-1; no definite D call. From germline, CDR1 is SGHNT and CDR2 YENEEA. This CDR3 is 14 amino acids long. Trimming took off 4 bases at V and 7 bases at J, with 16 bases between the two ends. CDR3 in amino acids: CASSSPGLPDEAFF. For the CDR3, the DNA is TGTGCCAGCAGCTCCCCCGGGCTCCCCGATGAAGCTTTCTTT.

This clone is classed as large. The chain has TRBV18 and TRBJ1-6; the D gene is possibly TRBD1 (5 bases). V was shortened by 4 bases and J by 7 bases, with 14 bases between the two germline ends. CDR1 is KGHSH, CDR2 LQKENI, per germline. This CDR3 has 15 residues. The CDR3 loop is CASSLSGAINSPLHF. The CDR3, as DNA: TGTGCCAGCTCACTCAGCGGGGCCATAAATTCACCCCTCCACTTT.

The chain combines TRBV11-3 with TRBJ2-5; 9 bases line up with TRBD1. V shed 4 bases, J shed 5 bases, and the junction held 8 bases outside the gene matches. Germline-derived CDR1 and CDR2 are SGHNT and YENEEA. This CDR3 is 15 amino acids long. Here the CDR3 DNA reads TGTGCCAGCAGCTCCGGGACAGGGATAATGGAGACCCAGTACTTC. As protein: CASSSGTGIMETQYF.

By proportion, this clone is medium-sized. The rearrangement uses TRBV6-8 and TRBJ1-2; no reliable D call. Germline CDR1 and CDR2: MNHGY and SAAAGT. The CDR3 sequence is 12 residues long. With 4 bases removed from V and 8 bases from J, the gap between germline ends came to 11 bases. Here the CDR3 reads CASSLGSVGYTF. CDR3 nucleotides: TGTGCCAGCAGTTTGGGATCTGTAGGCTACACCTTC.